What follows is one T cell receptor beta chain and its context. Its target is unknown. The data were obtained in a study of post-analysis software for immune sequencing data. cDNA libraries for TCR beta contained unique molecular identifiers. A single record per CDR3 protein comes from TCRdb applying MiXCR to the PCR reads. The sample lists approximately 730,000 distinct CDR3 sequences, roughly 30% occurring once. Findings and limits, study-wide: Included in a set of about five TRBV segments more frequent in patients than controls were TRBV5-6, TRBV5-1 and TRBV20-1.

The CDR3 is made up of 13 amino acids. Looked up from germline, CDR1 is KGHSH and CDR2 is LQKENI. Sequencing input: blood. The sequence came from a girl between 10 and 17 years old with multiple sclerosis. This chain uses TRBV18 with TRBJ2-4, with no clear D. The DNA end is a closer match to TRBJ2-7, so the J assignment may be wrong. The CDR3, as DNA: TGTGCCAGCTCACCACGTCAGTTTTACGAGCAGTACTTC. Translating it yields CASSPRQFYEQYF.